One sample yielded the 13 T cell receptor beta chains listed below, sequenced in a study of early T cells in non-severe SARS-CoV-2 infection. Via MiXCR, TCRdb re-called the 5' RACE reads, giving one row per CDR3 protein. The sample yields approximately 66,000 distinct CDR3 sequences, around 12% seen once. Source material: whole blood. Receptor source: an adult who was a healthcare worker with PCR-confirmed SARS-CoV-2 infection or an uninfected control (not recorded which).

This clonotype has ten or more counts. The rearrangement links TRBV7-9 to TRBJ2-1, with TRBD1 as a possible D gene (6 bases). Germline assignment: CDR1 SEHNR and CDR2 FQNEAQ (reference sequence). The CDR3 consists of 16 residues. Trimming pared 5 bases from V and 4 bases from J, leaving 18 bases between. The CDR3: CASSRPLRDTYNEQFF. DNA for the CDR3: TGTGCCAGCAGCCGACCGCTCCGGGACACGTACAATGAGCAGTTCTTC.

In its sample, this clonotype was seen many times. This sequence joins TRBV29-1 and TRBJ2-1, with TRBD1 matching over 8 bases. V dropped 6 bases and J dropped 7; count of bases not matched to a gene: 8. CDR3 length equals 13 residues. The germline gives CDR1 SQVTM, CDR2 ANQGSEA. Written as DNA, the CDR3 is TGCAGCGTGCTCGGACAGGGTTGGAATGAGCAGTTCTTC. Protein product: CSVLGQGWNEQFF.

This clonotype was counted ten times or more. V and J are TRBV7-2 and TRBJ2-1, with D possibly being TRBD2 (5 bases). Looked up from germline, CDR1 is SGHTA and CDR2 is FQGNSA. The CDR3 runs 16 residues. V was shortened by 4 bases and J by 7 bases, with 20 bases between the two germline ends. CDR3 loop: CASSSQTGPPGNEQFF. CDR3 coding DNA: TGTGCCAGCAGCTCCCAGACTGGACCGCCGGGGAATGAGCAGTTCTTC.

This clonotype appeared a few times. The chain links TRBV4-3 to TRBJ1-6; D perhaps matches TRBD1 (5 bases). Germline CDR1 and CDR2: LGHNA and YSLEER. The CDR3 totals 16 residues. Trimming left V 0 bases short and J 6 bases short, with 12 bases between. DNA for the CDR3: TGCGCCAGCAGCCAAGATGGGAAGGGGCTTAATTCACCCCTCCACTTT. Protein sequence: CASSQDGKGLNSPLHF.

This clonotype was recorded a few times. The gene calls are TRBV30 and TRBJ1-1; 9 bases match TRBD1. Germline CDR1 is GTSNPN and CDR2 is SVGIG (reference sequence). CDR3 size: 14 residues. Trimming cost V 1 base and J 4 bases; bases outside gene matches: 4. Here the CDR3 reads CAWSGTGGGTEAFF. Here the CDR3 DNA reads TGTGCCTGGAGTGGAACAGGGGGCGGCACTGAAGCTTTCTTT.

This clonotype was seen ten or more times. This chain joins TRBV6-5 and TRBJ1-4; tentatively, D is TRBD1 (6 bases). The CDR3 totals 14 residues. The V end lost 6 bases, the J end lost 7 bases, and 15 bases lay between the germline ends. Germline values: CDR1 MNHEY, CDR2 SVGAGI. The CDR3 protein is CASRARGFGEKLFF. The CDR3 DNA reads as TGTGCCAGCAGAGCAAGGGGGTTCGGTGAAAAACTGTTTTTT.

This clonotype has more than one count but fewer than ten. V is TRBV6-4 and J is TRBJ1-5, with D possibly being TRBD1 (6 bases). V was clipped by 7 bases and J by 6 bases, with 16 bases between them. Germline V gene data show CDR1 as MRHNA and CDR2 as SNTAGT. The CDR3 covers 14 residues. In nucleotides, the CDR3 is TGTGCCAGCAAGTGGCAGGGGTTGGCTCAGCCCCAGCATTTT. This translates into CASKWQGLAQPQHF.

This clonotype was seen a few times. The V gene is TRBV5-6, the J gene TRBJ2-3, with 10 bases matching TRBD2. In germline, CDR1 is SGHDT, CDR2 YYEEEE. The CDR3 is 16 residues long. Trimming at V came to 2 bases and at J to 2 bases, leaving 5 bases not matched to a gene. As DNA, the CDR3 is TGTGCCAGCAGCTTAATTGGGACTAGCGCCACAGATACGCAGTATTTT. Translated: CASSLIGTSATDTQYF. Using reference TRBV5-6 and TRBJ2-3 for the parts outside the CDR3, the full variable domain is DAGVTQSPTHLIKTRGQQVTLRCSPKSGHDTVSWYQQALGQGPQFIFQYYEEEERQRGNFPDRFSGHQFPNYSSELNVNALLLGDSALYLCASSLIGTSATDTQYFGPGTRLTVL.

This clonotype was found many times. CDR3 region: CASSLDRLAGDSGTYEQYF. The CDR3 DNA reads as TGCGCCAGCAGCTTGGACCGACTAGCGGGAGATAGCGGAACCTACGAGCAGTACTTC. The chain combines TRBV5-1 with TRBJ2-7, with 12 bases matching TRBD2. The junction had 12 bases not matched to a gene; V was cut back by 0 bases and J by 2 bases. Looked up from germline, CDR1 is SGHRS and CDR2 is YFSETQ. The CDR3 covers 19 residues.

This clonotype was detected many times. The chain joins TRBV6-5 to TRBJ2-1; 12 positions match TRBD2. Germline V lookup: CDR1 MNHEY, CDR2 SVGAGI. J was trimmed by 2 bases and V by 4 bases; bases with no gene match: 6. This CDR3 has 17 amino acids. CDR3 region: CASSSRTSGVTYNEQFF. The CDR3, as DNA: TGTGCCAGCAGTTCCCGGACTAGCGGGGTAACCTACAATGAGCAGTTCTTC.

The gene calls are TRBV11-2 and TRBJ2-2; 9 bases fit TRBD2. V lost 6 bases and J lost 2; bases outside the gene matches: 4. The CDR3 is 15 residues long. The germline gives CDR1 SGHAT, CDR2 FQNNGV. CDR3 amino acids: CASRRLAENTGELFF. As DNA, the CDR3 is TGTGCCAGCAGGCGACTAGCGGAAAACACCGGGGAGCTGTTTTTT.

This clonotype was counted at least ten times. The chain joins TRBV3-1 to TRBJ2-3; D ambiguous. There are 15 residues in the CDR3. V gave up 1 base and J gave up 1 base, with 9 bases separating them. The germline gives CDR1 LGHDT, CDR2 YNNKEL (reference sequence). CDR3 sequence (DNA): TGTGCCAGCAGCCAAGCACAGACACGCACAGATACGCAGTATTTT. This gives the protein CASSQAQTRTDTQYF.

The V call is TRBV29-1, the J call TRBJ2-3; TRBD1 agrees at 7 bases. The germline V gene encodes CDR1 SQVTM and CDR2 ANQGSEA. The CDR3 extends over 14 amino acids. Unmatched junction bases numbered 7, after V lost 5 bases and J lost 2 bases. CDR3 in DNA: TGCAGCGTTCCCGGGACAGTCTACACAGATACGCAGTATTTT. Protein product: CSVPGTVYTDTQYF.